This is a list of T cell receptor beta chains from one sample in a study of blood T cell repertoires in COVID-19. Assay used: immunoSEQ multiplex PCR; TCRdb lists only in-frame clones, some missing. This sample has more than 25,000 clones, with about 87% found just once. Sequenced: peripheral blood. Source of these receptors: a human donor in a cohort sampled during active COVID-19. CDR3s include the opening cysteine and the closing phenylalanine or tryptophan. D genes are given only for firm matches. For some rows the clone size is stated as once, few or many, or as a class when expanded; others skip it.

>-|-|TRBJ1-6|TRBV7-6
TGTGCCAGCAGCTTAGCCCAGACCAGGGTTGGCTCACCCCTCCACTTT
CASSLAQTRVGSPLHF
>TRBD2|-|TRBJ2-3|TRBV4-1
TGCGCCAGCAGCCAAGTAATGGTCGTAGCGGGAGTTACAGATACGCAGTATTTT
CASSQVMVVAGVTDTQYF
>TRBD1|-|TRBJ2-2|TRBV7-6
TGTGCCAGCAGCTTCGAGGGACAGACCACCGGGGAGCTGTTTTTT
CASSFEGQTTGELFF
>-|-|TRBJ1-3|TRBV4-1
TGCGCCAGCAGCCAAGGCGACTTTCTAACAGGGTCCGTTGGAAACACCATATATTTT
CASSQGDFLTGSVGNTIYF
>TRBD2|once|TRBJ2-1|TRBV2
TGTGCCAGCAGTGAATCCGGGGGGAGCTCCTACAATGAGCAGTTCTTC
CASSESGGSSYNEQFF
>-|-|TRBJ1-5|TRBV6-5
TGTGCCAGCAGTTACTCGTACGGGCAGCCCCAGCATTTT
CASSYSYGQPQHF
>-|-|TRBJ2-1|TRBV28
TGTGCCAGCACTAGATTATGGGACAATGAGCAGTTCTTC
CASTRLWDNEQFF
>TRBD1|-|TRBJ1-1|TRBV6-5
TGTGCCAGCCGGACAGGGGAAATGGACACTGAAGCTTTCTTT
CASRTGEMDTEAFF
>-|-|TRBJ2-2|TRBV6-5
TGTGCCAGCGGAGTGGGGAGCCGGGAGCTGTTTTTT
CASGVGSRELFF
>-|-|TRBJ1-2|TRBV6-5
TGTGCCAGCAGTTACTCGGTCAGAACTAACTATGGCTACACCTTC
CASSYSVRTNYGYTF
>-|-|TRBJ1-4|TRBV6-5
TGTGCCAGCAGACAGGTTATTAATGAAAAACTGTTTTTT
CASRQVINEKLFF